The next 8 T cell receptor beta chains were all read from a single sample in a study of blood T cell repertoires in COVID-19. Profiling relied on immunoSEQ multiplex PCR, and the TCRdb table lists in-frame clones only, not all of them. The table has more than 70,000 clones, about 81% seen once. The sample was peripheral blood. These receptors were collected from a human donor in a cohort sampled during active COVID-19.

The V call is TRBV6-4, the J call TRBJ2-1; TRBD2 matches 11 bases. This CDR3 has 15 amino acids. J lost 8 bases, V lost 5 bases, and 8 bases had no gene match. Germline-derived CDR1 and CDR2 are MRHNA and SNTAGT. CDR3 protein: CASSRSGGAEHEQFF. Written as DNA, the CDR3 is TGTGCCAGCAGTCGTAGCGGGGGGGCAGAACATGAGCAGTTCTTC.

The rearrangement uses TRBV5-1 and TRBJ2-5; 8 nucleotides agree with TRBD2. V shed 5 bases, J shed 2 bases, and the junction held 8 bases outside the gene matches. This CDR3 is 15 amino acids long. The germline V gene has CDR1 SGHRS and CDR2 YFSETQ. The CDR3 DNA follows: TGCGCCAGCAGGGCCGGGACTAGATATCAAGAGACCCAGTACTTC. It encodes CASRAGTRYQETQYF.

This clone was seen many times. The V gene is TRBV4-2, the J gene TRBJ1-1, with 8 bases lining up with TRBD1. Per the germline V gene, CDR1 is LGHNA and CDR2 is YNFKEQ. The length of the CDR3 is 14 residues. Trimming took 1 base from V and 5 from J; bases not matched to a gene: 3. The CDR3 bases are TGTGCCAGCAGCCAAGGACAGGGGAGGACTGAAGCTTTCTTT. Translating it yields CASSQGQGRTEAFF.

The chain combines TRBV7-2 with TRBJ1-3; D gene unclear. This CDR3 is built from 15 residues. Between the trimmed V and J ends, which lost 6 bases and 0 bases, there was a span of 12 bases. Germline values: CDR1 SGHTA, CDR2 FQGNSA. DNA for the CDR3: TGTGCCAGCAGTCTCGGGTTGTACTCTGGAAACACCATATATTTT. It codes for CASSLGLYSGNTIYF. Complete variable domain (other parts from reference TRBV7-2 and TRBJ1-3): GAGVSQSPSNKVTEKGKDVELRCDPISGHTALYWYRQSLGQGLEFLIYFQGNSAPDKSGLPSDRFSAERTGGSVSTLTIQRTQQEDSAVYLCASSLGLYSGNTIYFGEGSWLTVV.

This clone showed up just a few times. The V call is TRBV30, the J call TRBJ2-7; a weak D match, TRBD1 (5 bases). In germline, CDR1 is GTSNPN, CDR2 SVGIG (reference sequence). This CDR3 is 12 amino acids long. V lost 1 base and J lost 3, with 7 bases in between. This CDR3 is CAWSDGHYEQYF. The CDR3 coding sequence is TGTGCCTGGAGTGACGGACACTACGAGCAGTACTTC.

The rearrangement uses TRBV6-5 and TRBJ2-1; possible D gene TRBD2, 5 bases. The CDR3 is 11 residues long. Trimming left V 4 bases short and J 13 bases short, with 11 bases between. From germline, CDR1 is MNHEY and CDR2 SVGAGI. The CDR3 DNA sequence: TGTGCCAGCAGTTCAGGACTGAGACAGTTCTTC. Protein sequence: CASSSGLRQFF.

This clone appeared many times. The V call is TRBV7-9, the J call TRBJ1-4, with 9 nucleotides matching TRBD1. V dropped 2 bases and J dropped 5; count of bases not matched to a gene: 3. The CDR3 is 15 residues long. Germline CDR1 and CDR2: SEHNR and FQNEAQ (reference sequence). The CDR3 protein is CASSLMGQGNEKLFF. CDR3 coding DNA: TGTGCCAGCAGCTTAATGGGACAGGGCAATGAAAAACTGTTTTTT.

The chain combines TRBV4-1 with TRBJ2-3, with 7 bases matching TRBD2. V dropped 1 base and J dropped 11; count of bases not matched to a gene: 9. Germline CDR1 MGHRA, CDR2 YSYEKL. This CDR3 is built from 14 residues. The CDR3 DNA reads as TGCGCCAGCAGCCAAGTACTAGCCGGGGGGAGGCAGTATTTT. It specifies CASSQVLAGGRQYF.